This TCR beta chain was sequenced for a study of cytomegalovirus exposure and HLA in healthy donors. Findings and caveats of the study: CMV serostatus was the only immune exposure information that was available. Exclusion applied to some V segments, including TRBV6-2 and TRBV6-3, as they were indistinguishable. TCR beta sequences reportedly predicted most subjects' HLA-A and HLA-B alleles accurately.

Concerning this clone itself: As yet, its antigen is unknown.

PCR used 60 Vbeta primers and 13 Jbeta primers. Measured with immunoSEQ multiplex PCR; TCRdb has only the in-frame clones, and not every one. Seen here are about 91,000 clones, roughly 60% observed once, and the top ten hold about 2.5%. Germline CDR1 reads SQVTM; CDR2 reads ANQGSEA. The ends were cut back, 1 base at V and 2 bases at J, with 9 bases in the middle. The CDR3 length is 14 residues. The receptor was derived from a human donor in good health. Source material: PBMCs. This chain connects TRBV29-1 to TRBJ2-1; possible D gene TRBD1, 5 bases. The CDR3 DNA sequence: TGCAGCGTTGAAGCCCAGGGCCCCTACAATGAGCAGTTCTTC. Encoded protein: CSVEAQGPYNEQFF.